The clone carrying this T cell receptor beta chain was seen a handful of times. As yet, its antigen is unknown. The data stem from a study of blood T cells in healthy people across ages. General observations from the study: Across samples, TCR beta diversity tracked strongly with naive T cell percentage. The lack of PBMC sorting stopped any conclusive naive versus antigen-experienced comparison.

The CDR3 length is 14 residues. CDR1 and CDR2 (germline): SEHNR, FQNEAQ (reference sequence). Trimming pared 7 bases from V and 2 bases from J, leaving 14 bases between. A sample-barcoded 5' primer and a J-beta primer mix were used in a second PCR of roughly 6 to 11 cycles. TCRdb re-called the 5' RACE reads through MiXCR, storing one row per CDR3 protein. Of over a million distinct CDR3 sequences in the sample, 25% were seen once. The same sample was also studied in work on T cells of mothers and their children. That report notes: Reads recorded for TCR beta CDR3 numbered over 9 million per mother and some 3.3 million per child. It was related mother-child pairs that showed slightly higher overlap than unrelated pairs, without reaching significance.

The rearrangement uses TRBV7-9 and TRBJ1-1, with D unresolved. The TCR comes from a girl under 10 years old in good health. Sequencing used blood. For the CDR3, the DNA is TGTGCCAGCACCTTCCGGAATTCTAACACTGAAGCTTTCTTT. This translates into CASTFRNSNTEAFF.